The present entry profiles one T cell receptor (beta chain) with its context. The CDR3 extends over 13 amino acids. Germline V CDR1 and CDR2: MNHEY, SVGEGT. V dropped 6 bases and J dropped 3 bases, with 11 bases sitting between them. The entry originates in a study of blood T cell repertoires in COVID-19. Method: immunoSEQ multiplex PCR; TCRdb's copy keeps in-frame clones and lacks some. Here the sample spans roughly 400,000 clones, roughly 88% being singletons. Individuals in the exposed group had encountered a COVID-19 case within 2 weeks preceding study entry. The sequence was obtained from a woman aged 18-29 years who had been exposed to COVID-19. The sequenced sample was PBMCs or T cells enriched from blood (not recorded which). The rearrangement joins TRBV6-2 or TRBV6-3 to TRBJ2-5, with D maybe TRBD2 (5 bases). CDR3 DNA: TGTGCCAGCAGCCCAGCGGCCGAAGAGACCCAGTACTTC. It translates to CASSPAAEETQYF.